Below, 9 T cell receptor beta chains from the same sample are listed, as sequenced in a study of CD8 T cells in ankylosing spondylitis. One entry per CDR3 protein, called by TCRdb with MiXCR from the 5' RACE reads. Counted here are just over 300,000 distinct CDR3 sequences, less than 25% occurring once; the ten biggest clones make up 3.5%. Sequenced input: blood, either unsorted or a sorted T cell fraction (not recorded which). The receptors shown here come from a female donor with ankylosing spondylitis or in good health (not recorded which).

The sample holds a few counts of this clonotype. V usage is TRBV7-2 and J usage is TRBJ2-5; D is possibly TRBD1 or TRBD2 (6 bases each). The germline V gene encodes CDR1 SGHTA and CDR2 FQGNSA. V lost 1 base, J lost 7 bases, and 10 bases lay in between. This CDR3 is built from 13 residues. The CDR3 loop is CASSLGGAGTQYF. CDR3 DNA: TGTGCCAGCAGCTTAGGGGGGGCGGGGACCCAGTACTTC.

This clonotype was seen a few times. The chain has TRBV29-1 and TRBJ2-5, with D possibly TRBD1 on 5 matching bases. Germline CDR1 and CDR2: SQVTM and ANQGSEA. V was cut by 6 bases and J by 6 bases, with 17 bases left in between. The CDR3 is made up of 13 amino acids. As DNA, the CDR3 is TGCAGCGTCTGGGTTGGCAGGGTAAAGACCCAGTACTTC. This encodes CSVWVGRVKTQYF.

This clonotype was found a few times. The CDR3 DNA reads TGTGCCAGCAGCCAAGAGGGCATAGGAAACATTCAGTACTTC. Residues: CASSQEGIGNIQYF. V and J are TRBV3-1 and TRBJ2-4; D unresolved. Germline lookup yields CDR1 LGHDT and CDR2 YNNKEL (reference sequence). The germline V and J ends were trimmed by 0 bases and 6 bases, with 9 bases remaining between them. There are 14 residues in the CDR3. Complete variable domain (other parts from reference TRBV3-1 and TRBJ2-4): DTAVSQTPKYLVTQMGNDKSIKCEQNLGHDTMYWYKQDSKKFLKIMFSYNNKELIINETVPNRFSPKSPDKAHLNLHINSLELGDSAVYFCASSQEGIGNIQYFGAGTRLSVL.

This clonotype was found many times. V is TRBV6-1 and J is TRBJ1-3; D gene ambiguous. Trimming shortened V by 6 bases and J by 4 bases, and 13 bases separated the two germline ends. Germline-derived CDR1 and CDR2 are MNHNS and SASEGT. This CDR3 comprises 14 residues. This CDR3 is CASSRLGKGNTIYF. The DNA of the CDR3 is TGTGCCAGCAGCCGCCTAGGAAAGGGAAACACCATATATTTT.

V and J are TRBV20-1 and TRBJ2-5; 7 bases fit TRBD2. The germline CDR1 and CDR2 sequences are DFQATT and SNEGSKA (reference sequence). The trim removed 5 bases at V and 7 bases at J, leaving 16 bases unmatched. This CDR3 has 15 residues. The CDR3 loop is CSAQPPRLGEGTQYF. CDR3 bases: TGCAGTGCTCAACCGCCCCGACTAGGGGAGGGGACCCAGTACTTC.

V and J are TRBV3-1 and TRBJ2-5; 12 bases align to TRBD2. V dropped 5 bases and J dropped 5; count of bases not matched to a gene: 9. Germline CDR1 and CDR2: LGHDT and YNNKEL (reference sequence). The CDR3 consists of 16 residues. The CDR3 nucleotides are TGTGCCAGCAGCACCCGACTAGCGGGAGACGAGGAGACCCAGTACTTC. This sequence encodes CASSTRLAGDEETQYF.

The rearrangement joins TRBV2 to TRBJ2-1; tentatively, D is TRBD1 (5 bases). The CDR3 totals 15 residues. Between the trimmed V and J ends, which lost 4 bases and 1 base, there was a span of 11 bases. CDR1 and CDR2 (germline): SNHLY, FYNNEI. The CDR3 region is CASSVRSGSYNEQFF. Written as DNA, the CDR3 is TGTGCCAGCAGTGTTAGATCAGGGTCCTACAATGAGCAGTTCTTC.

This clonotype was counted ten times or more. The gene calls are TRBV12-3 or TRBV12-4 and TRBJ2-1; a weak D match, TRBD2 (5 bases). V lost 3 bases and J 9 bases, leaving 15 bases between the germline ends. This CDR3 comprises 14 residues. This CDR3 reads CASSFRRGGGEQFF. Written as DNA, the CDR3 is TGTGCCAGCAGTTTCCGCCGGGGTGGAGGTGAGCAGTTCTTC.

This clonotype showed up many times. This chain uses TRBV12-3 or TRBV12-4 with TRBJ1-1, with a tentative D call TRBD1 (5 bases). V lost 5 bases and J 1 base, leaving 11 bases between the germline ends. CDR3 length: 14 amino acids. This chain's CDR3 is CASSHSTANTEAFF. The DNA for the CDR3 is TGTGCCAGCAGTCATTCGACAGCGAACACTGAAGCTTTCTTT.